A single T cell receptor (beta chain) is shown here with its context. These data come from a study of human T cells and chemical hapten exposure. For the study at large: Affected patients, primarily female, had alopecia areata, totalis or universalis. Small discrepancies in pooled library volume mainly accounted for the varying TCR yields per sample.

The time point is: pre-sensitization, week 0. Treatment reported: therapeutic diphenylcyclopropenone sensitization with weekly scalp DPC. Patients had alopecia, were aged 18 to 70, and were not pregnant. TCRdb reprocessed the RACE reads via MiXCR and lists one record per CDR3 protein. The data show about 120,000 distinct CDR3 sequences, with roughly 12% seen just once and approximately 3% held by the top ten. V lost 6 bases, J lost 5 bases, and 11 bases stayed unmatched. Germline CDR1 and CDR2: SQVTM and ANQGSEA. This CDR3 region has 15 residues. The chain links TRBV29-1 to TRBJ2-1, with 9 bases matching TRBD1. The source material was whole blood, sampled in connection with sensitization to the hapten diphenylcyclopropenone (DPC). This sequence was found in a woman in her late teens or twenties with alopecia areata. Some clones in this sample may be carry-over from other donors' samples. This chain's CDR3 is CSVSTRDRVNNEQFF. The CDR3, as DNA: TGCAGCGTATCCACCCGGGACAGGGTGAACAATGAGCAGTTCTTC.